These 22 T cell receptor beta chains were sequenced from one sample in a study of OX40 agonist ivuxolimab in advanced cancers. Produced via immunoSEQ multiplex PCR; TCRdb's table is partial and in-frame only. The sample yields under 65,000 clones, approximately 90% seen once. Sequencing used CD4+ or CD8+ T cells sorted from blood, obtained in a trial of the OX40 agonist ivuxolimab. Receptors originate from an adult with an advanced solid tumor such as melanoma, head and neck, liver or kidney cancer.

This chain connects TRBV19 to TRBJ2-7, with TRBD1 matching 8 bases. Germline V gives CDR1 LNHDA, CDR2 SQIVND (reference sequence). This CDR3 is 15 amino acids long. V dropped 5 bases and J dropped 3; count of bases not matched to a gene: 9. The CDR3 sequence is CASSERTGRYYEQYF. The CDR3 DNA follows: TGTGCCAGTAGTGAAAGGACAGGGCGTTACTACGAGCAGTACTTC.

V usage is TRBV6-5 and J usage is TRBJ1-2; no clear D. Germline CDR1 and CDR2: MNHEY and SVGAGI. V gave up 0 bases and J gave up 6 bases, with 17 bases separating them. CDR3 size: 16 residues. The CDR3 spells CASSYSSTPAGDGYTF. The CDR3 DNA is TGTGCCAGCAGTTACTCGAGCACACCGGCGGGTGATGGCTACACCTTC.

The chain has TRBV30 and TRBJ2-3; no clear D gene. The CDR3 extends over 11 amino acids. Between the trimmed V and J ends, which lost 2 bases and 7 bases, there was a span of 7 bases. Germline V CDR1 and CDR2: GTSNPN, SVGIG (reference sequence). The CDR3 DNA is TGTGCCTGGAGTAAAGGGTATACGCAGTATTTT. Residues: CAWSKGYTQYF.

This rearrangement joins TRBV18 to TRBJ1-5; D remains unclear. Trimming removed 0 bases at V and 10 bases at J, with 10 bases between. CDR1 is KGHSH and CDR2 is LQKENI in the germline V gene. This CDR3 is 13 amino acids long. CDR3: CASSPPNSGPQHF. CDR3 DNA: TGTGCCAGCTCACCACCGAATAGTGGACCCCAGCATTTT.

This clone was detected once. The chain recombines TRBV19 with TRBJ1-1; the D is unclear. V was pared by 3 bases and J by 0 bases, with 8 bases between. The CDR3 has 14 residues. CDR1 is LNHDA and CDR2 is SQIVND in the germline V gene (reference sequence). CDR3 DNA sequence: TGTGCCAGTAGTATTGGGGAGATGAACACTGAAGCTTTCTTT. Protein product: CASSIGEMNTEAFF. Together with reference TRBV19 and TRBJ1-1, the CDR3 gives the full variable domain: DGGITQSPKYLFRKEGQNVTLSCEQNLNHDAMYWYRQDPGQGLRLIYYSQIVNDFQKGDIAEGYSVSREKKESFPLTVTSAQKNPTAFYLCASSIGEMNTEAFFGQGTRLTVV.

CDR3 coding DNA: TGTGCCAGCAGCCCCGACAGCTACTATGGCTACACCTTC. It specifies CASSPDSYYGYTF. This chain connects TRBV11-2 to TRBJ1-2, with D possibly matching TRBD1 (5 bases). The germline V gene has CDR1 SGHAT and CDR2 FQNNGV. The CDR3 spans 13 residues. The V gene lost 5 bases and the J gene lost 3 bases, with 10 bases spanning the gap.

This chain connects TRBV30 to TRBJ1-2; 7 nucleotides agree with TRBD1. J was trimmed by 4 bases and V by 2 bases; bases with no gene match: 7. CDR1 is GTSNPN and CDR2 is SVGIG in the germline V gene (reference sequence). This CDR3 has 14 amino acids. The CDR3 here is CAWSRRGQGYGYTF. Here the CDR3 DNA reads TGTGCCTGGAGTAGAAGGGGGCAGGGCTATGGCTACACCTTC.

The chain has TRBV28 and TRBJ1-2; possibly TRBD1 for D (6 bases). This CDR3 spans 14 amino acids. The germline V gene encodes CDR1 MDHEN and CDR2 SYDVKM. Trimming cost V 3 bases and J 2 bases, with 10 bases left between them. This chain's CDR3 is CASSFTGTNYGYTF. Written as DNA, the CDR3 is TGTGCCAGCAGTTTTACAGGGACCAACTATGGCTACACCTTC.

The chain is built from TRBV10-3 and TRBJ1-2; maybe TRBD1 (5 bases). Germline V gene data show CDR1 as ENHRY and CDR2 as SYGVKD. V was cut by 6 bases and J by 6 bases, with 17 bases left in between. The CDR3 contains 14 residues. The CDR3 reads CAIRNDGGLDGYTF. DNA of the CDR3: TGTGCCATCAGAAACGACGGGGGTCTAGATGGCTACACCTTC.

The chain links TRBV6-5 to TRBJ2-7, with D perhaps being TRBD1 or TRBD2 (5 bases each). The CDR3 is 15 residues long. In germline, CDR1 is MNHEY, CDR2 SVGAGI. V lost 5 bases to trimming and J lost 1 base, with 15 bases between them. CDR3 residues: CASSRSGTASYEQYF. The CDR3 DNA is TGTGCCAGCAGTAGATCCGGGACGGCTTCCTACGAGCAGTACTTC.

The genes are TRBV30 and TRBJ2-4; 7 bases line up with TRBD1. Germline CDR1 GTSNPN, CDR2 SVGIG (reference sequence). V lost 4 bases and J lost 9; bases outside the gene matches: 12. CDR3 length: 14 amino acids. CDR3 nucleotide sequence: TGTGCCTGGAACTACAGGGGCGCCTTGGGCATTCAGTACTTC. It yields the protein CAWNYRGALGIQYF.

This rearrangement joins TRBV2 to TRBJ1-2, with TRBD1 matching over 8 bases. Germline lookup yields CDR1 SNHLY and CDR2 FYNNEI. The CDR3 consists of 16 residues. The junction had 11 bases not matched to a gene; V was cut back by 2 bases and J by 6 bases. The CDR3 is CASSESDRQGRDGYTF. CDR3 DNA: TGTGCCAGCAGTGAATCTGATCGACAGGGGAGGGATGGCTACACCTTC.

CDR3 sequence (DNA): TGTGCCAGCTCACCACTTCAGGGCTCGAGGACCGGGGAGCTGTTTTTT. It codes for CASSPLQGSRTGELFF. The V call is TRBV18, the J call TRBJ2-2; the D gene is possibly TRBD1 (5 bases). CDR3 size: 16 residues. The V end lost 1 base, the J end lost 5 bases, and 14 bases lay between the germline ends. Germline V CDR1 and CDR2: KGHSH, LQKENI.

The table lists this clone with a few counts. The chain employs TRBV7-2 and TRBJ2-7, with 7 bases identical to TRBD1. The germline V gene has CDR1 SGHTA and CDR2 FQGNSA. The CDR3 spans 14 residues. V shed 5 bases, J shed 2 bases, and the junction held 6 bases outside the gene matches. This chain's CDR3 is CASSTGQDTYEQYF. For the CDR3, the DNA is TGTGCCAGCAGCACCGGACAGGACACCTACGAGCAGTACTTC.

The V call is TRBV7-2, the J call TRBJ2-2; 7 bases map to TRBD2. The trim removed 3 bases at V and 0 bases at J, leaving 1 base unmatched. The CDR3 is made up of 15 amino acids. CDR1 and CDR2 from the germline V gene are SGHTA and FQGNSA. The CDR3 DNA follows: TGTGCCAGCAGCTTTACTAGCGCGAACACCGGGGAGCTGTTTTTT. The encoded protein is CASSFTSANTGELFF.

The chain joins TRBV7-9 to TRBJ2-1, with a possible D match to TRBD2 (6 bases). The CDR3 runs to 14 residues. The V and J ends lost 1 base and 7 bases respectively, with 11 bases between them. CDR1 is SEHNR and CDR2 is FQNEAQ in the germline V gene (reference sequence). DNA of the CDR3: TGTGCCAGCAGCTTAGTGGAGGGACCGAATGAGCAGTTCTTC. It translates to CASSLVEGPNEQFF.

The chain combines TRBV30 with TRBJ2-5, with D tentatively TRBD1 (5 bases). This CDR3 has 16 residues. Per germline, CDR1 GTSNPN and CDR2 SVGIG (reference sequence). V was clipped by 0 bases and J by 0 bases, with 14 bases between them. CDR3 coding DNA: TGTGCCTGGAGTGTAGGGGCTAAGGCGTACCAAGAGACCCAGTACTTC. Translated, it gives CAWSVGAKAYQETQYF. The whole variable domain, remainder taken from reference TRBV30 and TRBJ2-5, is SQTIHQWPATLVQPVGSPLSLECTVEGTSNPNLYWYRQAAGRGLQLLFYSVGIGQISSEVPQNLSASRPQDRQFILSSKKLLLSDSGFYLCAWSVGAKAYQETQYFGPGTRLLVL.

This clone showed up just a few times. The chain is built from TRBV5-1 and TRBJ2-7, with D possibly called TRBD1 or TRBD2 (5 bases each). V shed 1 base and J shed 3 bases, with 14 bases lying between them. The V gene's germline CDR1 is SGHRS and CDR2 YFSETQ. The CDR3 is 15 residues long. The CDR3 loop reads CASSLSAGTVYEQYF. The CDR3 coding sequence is TGCGCCAGCAGCTTGAGCGCCGGGACCGTCTACGAGCAGTACTTC.

The V call is TRBV7-2, the J call TRBJ2-3, with TRBD2 identical over 13 bases. This CDR3 contains 18 residues. Germline V gene lookup returns CDR1 SGHTA and CDR2 FQGNSA. With V trimmed by 5 bases and J by 2 bases, 10 bases remained unmatched. CDR3 sequence reads: CASSQGGTSGTFTDTQYF. Here the CDR3 DNA reads TGTGCCAGCAGCCAGGGCGGGACTAGCGGGACGTTCACAGATACGCAGTATTTT.

This chain links TRBV5-1 with TRBJ2-7; 8 nucleotides agree with TRBD1. This CDR3 comprises 16 residues. Unmatched junction bases numbered 7, after V lost 1 base and J lost 1 base. Germline assignment: CDR1 SGHRS and CDR2 YFSETQ. CDR3 residues: CASSLTPGGASYEQYF. CDR3 DNA sequence: TGCGCCAGCAGCTTGACCCCAGGGGGCGCGTCCTACGAGCAGTACTTC.

J is TRBJ2-5 and V is TRBV7-2, with 9 positions matching TRBD2. The CDR3 covers 15 residues. Per the germline V gene, CDR1 is SGHTA and CDR2 is FQGNSA. V was clipped by 0 bases and J by 3 bases; unmatched bases: 2. CDR3 amino acids: CASSLAGTSKETQYF. CDR3 nucleotides: TGTGCCAGCAGCTTAGCCGGGACTAGCAAAGAGACCCAGTACTTC. Supplemented by reference TRBV7-2 and TRBJ2-5, the full variable domain reads GAGVSQSPSNKVTEKGKDVELRCDPISGHTALYWYRQSLGQGLEFLIYFQGNSAPDKSGLPSDRFSAERTGGSVSTLTIQRTQQEDSAVYLCASSLAGTSKETQYFGPGTRLLVL.

This clone was found once. The genes are TRBV5-6 and TRBJ2-2, with 7 bases that match TRBD1. There are 17 residues in the CDR3. CDR1 is SGHDT and CDR2 is YYEEEE in the germline V gene. Germline trimming cut 2 bases from V and 2 bases from J; bases unmatched to any gene: 9. CDR3 loop: CASSLNIGTANTGELFF. In nucleotides, the CDR3 is TGTGCCAGCAGCTTAAACATCGGGACAGCTAACACCGGGGAGCTGTTTTTT.